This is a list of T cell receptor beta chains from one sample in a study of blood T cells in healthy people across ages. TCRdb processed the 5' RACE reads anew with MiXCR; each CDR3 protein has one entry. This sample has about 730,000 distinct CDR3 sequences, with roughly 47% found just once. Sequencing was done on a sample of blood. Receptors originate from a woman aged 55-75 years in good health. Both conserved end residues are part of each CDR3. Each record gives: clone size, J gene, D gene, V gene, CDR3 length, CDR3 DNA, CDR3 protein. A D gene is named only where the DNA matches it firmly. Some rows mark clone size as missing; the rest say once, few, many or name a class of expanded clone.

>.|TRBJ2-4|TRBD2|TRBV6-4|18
TGTGCCAGCAGTGCCCCTCTGTGGCTAGCGGTAGCCAAAAACATTCAGTACTTC
CASSAPLWLAVAKNIQYF
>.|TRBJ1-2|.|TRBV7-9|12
TGTGCCAGCAGCTTGACGATCTATGGCTACACCTTC
CASSLTIYGYTF
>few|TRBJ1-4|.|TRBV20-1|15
TGCAGTGCTAGAGCGGGAGGGGCCGAGGGGGAAAAACTGTTTTTT
CSARAGGAEGEKLFF
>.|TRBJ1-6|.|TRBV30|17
TGTGCCTGGAGTGTACCGGGAACTCCAGGGACAAATTCACCCCTCCACTTT
CAWSVPGTPGTNSPLHF
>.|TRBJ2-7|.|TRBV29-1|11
TGCAGCGTTTCAGGGCGCGGCGAGCAGTACTTC
CSVSGRGEQYF
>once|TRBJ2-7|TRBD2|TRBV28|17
TGTGCTAGCAGTTTCCCTTGGACTAGCGGGAGGGCAGCCGAGCAGTACTTC
CASSFPWTSGRAAEQYF
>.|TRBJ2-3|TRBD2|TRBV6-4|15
TGTGCCAGCAGTGAGATAGCGGGAGGTGTAGATACGCAGTATTTT
CASSEIAGGVDTQYF
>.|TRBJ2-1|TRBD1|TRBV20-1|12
TGCAGTGCTACCAGGGGGAACAATGAGCAGTTCTTC
CSATRGNNEQFF
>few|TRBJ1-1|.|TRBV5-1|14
TGCGCCAGCTCCCCCCTGGGGGATAACACTGAAGCTTTCTTT
CASSPLGDNTEAFF
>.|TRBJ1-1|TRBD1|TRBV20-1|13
TGCAGTGTCGAGACGACAGGGGACACTGAAGCTTTCTTT
CSVETTGDTEAFF
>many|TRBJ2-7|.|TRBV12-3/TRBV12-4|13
TGTGCCAGCAGTTCCAGGGACTTCTACGAGCAGTACTTC
CASSSRDFYEQYF
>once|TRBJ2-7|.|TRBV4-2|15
TGTGCCAGCAGCCATTCGTACCGGGAGTCAAGCGAGCAGTACTTC
CASSHSYRESSEQYF
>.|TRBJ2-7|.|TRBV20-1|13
TGCAGTGCTAGTAGGCAGGAGGTCGACGAGCAGTACTTC
CSASRQEVDEQYF
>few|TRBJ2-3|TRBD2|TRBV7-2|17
TGTGCCAGCAGCTTAGGCCCTAGCGGCCGGATCACAGATACGCAGTATTTT
CASSLGPSGRITDTQYF
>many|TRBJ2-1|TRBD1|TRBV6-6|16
TGTGCCAGCATCTCGCGGGGACAGGGGGCCGGCAATGAGCAGTTCTTC
CASISRGQGAGNEQFF
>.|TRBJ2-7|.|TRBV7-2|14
TGTGCCAGCAGCTCCAGTGACAGAGCCTACGAGCAGTACTTC
CASSSSDRAYEQYF
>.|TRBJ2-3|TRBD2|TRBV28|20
TGTGCCAGTCCCCCCATAGGGCTAGGGACTAGCGGGCCATCCACAGATACGCAGTATTTT
CASPPIGLGTSGPSTDTQYF
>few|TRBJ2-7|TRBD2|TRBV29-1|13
TGCAGCGTTGAGGTAGCGGGAGTGGGCGAGCAGTACTTC
CSVEVAGVGEQYF
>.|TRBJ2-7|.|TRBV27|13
TGTGCCAGCAGTATGGGGGAGAGCTACGAGCAGTACTTC
CASSMGESYEQYF
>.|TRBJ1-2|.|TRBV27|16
TGTGCCAGCGGGGAGCCTGGGGGGGCAAAGGGCTATGGCTACACCTTC
CASGEPGGAKGYGYTF
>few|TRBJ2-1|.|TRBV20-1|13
TGCAGTGCTAAGGGACTGCTATACAATGAGCAGTTCTTC
CSAKGLLYNEQFF